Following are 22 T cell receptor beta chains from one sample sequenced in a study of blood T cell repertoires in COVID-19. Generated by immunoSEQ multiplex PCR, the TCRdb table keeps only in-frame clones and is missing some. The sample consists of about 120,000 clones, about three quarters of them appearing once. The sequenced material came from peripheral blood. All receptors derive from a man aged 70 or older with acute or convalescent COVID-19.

CDR3 sequence (DNA): TGTGCCAGCAGTTTATACCGGGACAGGGCACAAGAGACCCAGTACTTC. Translation gives CASSLYRDRAQETQYF. The rearrangement joins TRBV28 to TRBJ2-5; 9 bases are a match to TRBD1. The CDR3 totals 16 residues. The germline CDR1 and CDR2 sequences are MDHEN and SYDVKM. V lost 1 base and J lost 2; bases outside the gene matches: 5.

The CDR3: CATSTSSGLNQPQHF. Written as DNA, the CDR3 is TGTGCCACCAGTACTAGCTCGGGGTTGAATCAGCCCCAGCATTTT. The chain links TRBV24-1 to TRBJ1-5; no clear D. This CDR3 contains 15 residues. Germline V lookup: CDR1 KGHDR, CDR2 SFDVKD. Trimming pared 6 bases from V and 4 bases from J, leaving 15 bases between.

In DNA, the CDR3 is TGTGCCACCAGCAGAGATAGGGCGGTAGCGGTGTATGGCTACACCTTC. It translates to CATSRDRAVAVYGYTF. The V call is TRBV15, the J call TRBJ1-2; D remains ambiguous. CDR1 and CDR2 (germline): LNHNV, YYDKDF (reference sequence). This CDR3 is 16 amino acids long. V lost 0 bases, J lost 5 bases, and 16 bases lay in between. The full variable domain, rest sourced from reference TRBV15 and TRBJ1-2, is DAMVIQNPRYQVTQFGKPVTLSCSQTLNHNVMYWYQQKSSQAPKLLFHYYDKDFNNEADTPDNFQSRRPNTSFCFLDIRSPGLGDTAMYLCATSRDRAVAVYGYTFGSGTRLTVV.

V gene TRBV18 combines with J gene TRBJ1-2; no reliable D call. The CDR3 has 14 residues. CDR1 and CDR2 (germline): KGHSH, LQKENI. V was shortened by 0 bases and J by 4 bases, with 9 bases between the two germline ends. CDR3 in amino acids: CASSPPAGPYGYTF. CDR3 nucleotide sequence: TGTGCCAGCTCACCACCGGCAGGCCCCTATGGCTACACCTTC.

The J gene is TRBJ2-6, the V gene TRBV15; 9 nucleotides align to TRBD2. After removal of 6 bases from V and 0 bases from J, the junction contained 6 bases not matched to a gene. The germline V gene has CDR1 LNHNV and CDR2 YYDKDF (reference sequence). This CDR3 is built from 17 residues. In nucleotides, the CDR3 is TGTGCCACCAGTCTGACTAGCGGTAGCTCTGGGGCCAACGTCCTGACTTTC. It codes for CATSLTSGSSGANVLTF. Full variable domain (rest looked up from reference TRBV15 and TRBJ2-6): DAMVIQNPRYQVTQFGKPVTLSCSQTLNHNVMYWYQQKSSQAPKLLFHYYDKDFNNEADTPDNFQSRRPNTSFCFLDIRSPGLGDTAMYLCATSLTSGSSGANVLTFGAGSRLTVL.

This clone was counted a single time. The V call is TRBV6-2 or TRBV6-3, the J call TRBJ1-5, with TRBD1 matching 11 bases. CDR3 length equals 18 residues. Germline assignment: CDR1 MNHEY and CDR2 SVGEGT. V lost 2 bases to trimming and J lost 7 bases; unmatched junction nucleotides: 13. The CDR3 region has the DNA TGTGCCAGCAGTTACCCCGGGACAGGGGGTTCACGGGGACAGCCCCAGCATTTT. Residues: CASSYPGTGGSRGQPQHF.

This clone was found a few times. In nucleotides, the CDR3 is TGTGCCAGCAGCAAACACCGAGGGACAGGGGGAGGTCAGCCCCAGCATTTT. Translation gives CASSKHRGTGGGQPQHF. The gene calls are TRBV21-1 and TRBJ1-5; the table names TRBD1, a call not compared with the DNA. TRBV21-1 is deemed a pseudogene. The CDR3 consists of 17 residues.

CDR3 DNA: TGTGCCAGAAGCTTATCTCAGGGAAACACCGGGGAGCTGTTTTTT. Protein product: CARSLSQGNTGELFF. V usage is TRBV7-5 and J usage is TRBJ2-2; TRBD1 reflects the table's D call only, with no check against the DNA. TRBV7-5 has pseudogene status. This CDR3 has 15 amino acids.

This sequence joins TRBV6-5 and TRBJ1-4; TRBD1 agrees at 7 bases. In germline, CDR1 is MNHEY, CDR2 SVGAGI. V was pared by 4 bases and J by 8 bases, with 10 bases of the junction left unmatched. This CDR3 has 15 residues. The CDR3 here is CASSLMDRFGEKLFF. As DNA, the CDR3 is TGTGCCAGCAGTTTGATGGACAGGTTTGGAGAAAAACTGTTTTTT.

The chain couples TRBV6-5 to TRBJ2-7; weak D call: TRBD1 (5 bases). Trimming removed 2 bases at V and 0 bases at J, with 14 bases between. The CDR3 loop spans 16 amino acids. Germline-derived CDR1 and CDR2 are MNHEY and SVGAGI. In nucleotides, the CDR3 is TGTGCCAGCAGTTACCACGGGTCAGGGCCCTCCTACGAGCAGTACTTC. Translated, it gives CASSYHGSGPSYEQYF.

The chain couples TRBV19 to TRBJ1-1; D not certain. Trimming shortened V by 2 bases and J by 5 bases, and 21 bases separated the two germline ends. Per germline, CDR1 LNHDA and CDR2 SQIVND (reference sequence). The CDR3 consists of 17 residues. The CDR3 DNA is TGTGCCAGTAGTATAAACCCACCGTTGGTGGAGTGGACTGAAGCTTTCTTT. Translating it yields CASSINPPLVEWTEAFF.

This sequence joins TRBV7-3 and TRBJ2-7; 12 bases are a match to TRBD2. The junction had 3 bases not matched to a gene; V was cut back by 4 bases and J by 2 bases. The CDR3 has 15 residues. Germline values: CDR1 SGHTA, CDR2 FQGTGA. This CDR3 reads CASSSGTSGPYEQYF. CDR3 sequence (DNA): TGTGCCAGCAGCTCGGGGACTAGCGGGCCCTACGAGCAGTACTTC.

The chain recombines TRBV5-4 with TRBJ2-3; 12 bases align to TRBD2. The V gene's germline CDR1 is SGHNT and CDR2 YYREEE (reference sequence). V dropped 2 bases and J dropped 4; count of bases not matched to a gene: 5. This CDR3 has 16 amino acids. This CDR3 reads CASSFRLAGVADTQYF. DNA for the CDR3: TGTGCCAGCAGCTTTCGACTAGCGGGAGTGGCAGATACGCAGTATTTT.

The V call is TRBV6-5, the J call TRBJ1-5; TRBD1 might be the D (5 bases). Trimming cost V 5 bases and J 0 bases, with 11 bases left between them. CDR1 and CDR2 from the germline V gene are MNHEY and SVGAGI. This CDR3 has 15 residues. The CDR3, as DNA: TGTGCCAGCAGTCTTTTAGGGGATAGCAATCAGCCCCAGCATTTT. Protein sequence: CASSLLGDSNQPQHF.

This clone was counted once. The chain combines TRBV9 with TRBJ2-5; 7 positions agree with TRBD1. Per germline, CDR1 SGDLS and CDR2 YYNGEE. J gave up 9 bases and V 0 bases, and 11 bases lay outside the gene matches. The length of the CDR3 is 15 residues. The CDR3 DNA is TGTGCCAGCAGCGTAGGAGGTAGGGGGCAAGTGCCCCAGTACTTC. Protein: CASSVGGRGQVPQYF. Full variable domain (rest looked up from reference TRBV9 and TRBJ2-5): DSGVTQTPKHLITATGQRVTLRCSPRSGDLSVYWYQQSLDQGLQFLIQYYNGEERAKGNILERFSAQQFPDLHSELNLSSLELGDSALYFCASSVGGRGQVPQYFGPGTRLLVL.

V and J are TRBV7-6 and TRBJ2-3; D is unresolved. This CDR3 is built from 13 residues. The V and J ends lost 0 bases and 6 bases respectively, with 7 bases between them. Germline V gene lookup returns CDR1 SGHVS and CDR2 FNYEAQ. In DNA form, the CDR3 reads TGTGCCAGCAGCTTAGCGCGGAAGGATACGCAGTATTTT. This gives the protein CASSLARKDTQYF.

The chain's CDR3 is CASSPQRGGEGTEAFF. The CDR3 DNA sequence: TGTGCCAGCAGCCCACAGCGGGGCGGGGAGGGCACTGAAGCTTTCTTT. The chain recombines TRBV7-8 with TRBJ1-1, with D tentatively TRBD1 (5 bases). V gave up 5 bases and J gave up 4 bases, with 20 bases separating them. The germline V gene encodes CDR1 SGHVS and CDR2 FQNEAQ. The CDR3 contains 16 residues.

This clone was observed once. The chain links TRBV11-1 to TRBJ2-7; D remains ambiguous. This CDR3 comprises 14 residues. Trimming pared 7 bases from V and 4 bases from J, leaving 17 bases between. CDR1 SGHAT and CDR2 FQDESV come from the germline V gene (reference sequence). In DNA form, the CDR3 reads TGTGCCAGCAAAACCACCGGGTCCCAATACGAGCAGTACTTC. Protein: CASKTTGSQYEQYF.

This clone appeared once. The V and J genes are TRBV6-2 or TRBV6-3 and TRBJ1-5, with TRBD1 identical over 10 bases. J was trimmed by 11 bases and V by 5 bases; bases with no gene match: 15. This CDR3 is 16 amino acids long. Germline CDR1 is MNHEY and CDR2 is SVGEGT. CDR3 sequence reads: CASSRGQGEPLRAQHF. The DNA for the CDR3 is TGTGCCAGCAGTCGAGGACAGGGGGAACCCCTCAGGGCCCAGCATTTT.

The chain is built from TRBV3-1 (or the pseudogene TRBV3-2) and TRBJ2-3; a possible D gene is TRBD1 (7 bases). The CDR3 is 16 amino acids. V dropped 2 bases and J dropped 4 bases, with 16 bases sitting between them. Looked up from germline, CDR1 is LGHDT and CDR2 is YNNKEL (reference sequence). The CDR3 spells CASSQLAGGFSDTQYF. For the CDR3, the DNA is TGTGCCAGCAGCCAACTTGCAGGGGGGTTCTCAGATACGCAGTATTTT.

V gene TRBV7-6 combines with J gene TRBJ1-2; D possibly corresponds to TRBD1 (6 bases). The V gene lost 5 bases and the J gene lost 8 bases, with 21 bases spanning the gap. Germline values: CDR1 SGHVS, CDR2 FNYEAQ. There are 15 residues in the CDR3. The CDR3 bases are TGTGCCAGCAGCCCCAGCCCGGGACACGGGGTAGGCTACACCTTC. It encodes CASSPSPGHGVGYTF.

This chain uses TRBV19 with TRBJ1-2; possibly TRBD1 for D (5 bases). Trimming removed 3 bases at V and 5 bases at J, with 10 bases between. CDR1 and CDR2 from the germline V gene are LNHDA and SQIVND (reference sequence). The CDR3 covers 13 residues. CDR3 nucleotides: TGTGCCAGTAGTATTTCACAGGCGTATGGCTACACCTTC. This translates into CASSISQAYGYTF.